A selection of T cell receptor beta chains follows, all from one sample in a study of cytomegalovirus exposure and HLA in healthy donors. Profiled with immunoSEQ multiplex PCR; TCRdb holds only in-frame clones, not every one. The profile shows roughly 160,000 clones, about 76% of them singletons. Sequenced material: PBMCs. All receptors come from a woman aged 18-29 years in good health and CMV-seropositive. Both conserved end residues are trimmed from each CDR3. Each record gives: V gene, CDR3 protein.

TRBV6-6 ASSITGVRNTIY
TRBV5-1 ASSSGTSVVYEQY
TRBV7-9 ASSLGQDKNEKLF
TRBV19 ATLDRQTEAF
TRBV7-9 ASSLRRGGEDTQY
TRBV4-1 ASSQERRPNYGYT
TRBV7-6 ASSLPGAGQGTEAF
TRBV7-9 ASSLARGREAYGYT
TRBV28 ASSIRGLPLYEQY
TRBV13 ASSPWGSRGDGGYT
TRBV6-5 ASIHAAEAF
TRBV5-4 ASSSRDRGVIQY
TRBV5-5 ASSLEAGSLEGYT
TRBV4-3 ASSQIPGLAGVTDTQY
TRBV7-2 ASSPRPQGTLNEQY
TRBV2 ASRYRVNTEAF
TRBV9 ASSPTGGQGEKLF
TRBV5-6 ASSLGGGSSYEQY
TRBV7-9 ASTGGAGGQPQH
TRBV10-2 ASSELGQGNTEAF
TRBV7-2 ASSSGGLTRETQY
TRBV4-2 ASSQDGAGADTGELF
TRBV19 ASSIDQLDSYYGYT
TRBV19 ASSTLSWTSGGGIAQY
TRBV5-5 ASRMDRGADTIY
TRBV7-6 ASSLVWDRGIDEQF
TRBV7-9 ASSSDSTRQQY
TRBV2 ASTDGPKNIQY
TRBV10-3 AIMNGQEETQY
TRBV4-3 ASSQLIDSFSGSPLH
TRBV7-8 ASSPKPGGGFEQF
TRBV4-3 ASSQDSGGSITEAF
TRBV7-2 ASSPQTGSDTQY
TRBV5-1 ASSFGQGYGSSYEQY
TRBV15 ATSRDRGSPDTQY